The rows below give T cell receptor beta chains drawn from one sample of a study of shared clonotypes between healthy human individuals. Generated by immunoSEQ multiplex PCR, the TCRdb table keeps only in-frame clones and is missing some. The top ten hold about 1.7% of the sample, which has about 2.2 million clones, 90% to 95% seen once. The sequenced sample was naive CD8+ T cells from PBMCs. Receptor source: a man aged 18-30 years in good health. Some clones in this sample may be carry-over from other donors' samples. CDR3s include the opening cysteine and the closing phenylalanine or tryptophan. D genes are given only for firm matches. A row's size may be missing; if present it is once, few, many or a size class.

cdr3_length,v_call,j_call,d_call,clone_size,cdr3_aa,cdr3_nt
13,TRBV28,TRBJ1-4,-,once,CASHRGLNEKLFF,TGTGCCAGCCACCGAGGTCTTAATGAAAAACTGTTTTTT
17,TRBV9,TRBJ2-1,-,-,CASSSASQGGSRNEQFF,TGTGCCAGCAGCTCCGCCAGTCAGGGCGGATCTCGCAATGAGCAGTTCTTC
14,TRBV2,TRBJ2-5,-,-,CASSEATPDETQYF,TGTGCCAGCAGTGAAGCGACGCCAGATGAGACCCAGTACTTC
12,TRBV2,TRBJ2-7,-,-,CASSEASYEQYF,TGTGCCAGCAGTGAAGCCAGCTACGAGCAGTACTTC
15,TRBV27,TRBJ2-1,-,-,CASSLVIGGGNEQFF,TGTGCCAGCAGTTTAGTTATAGGAGGGGGCAATGAGCAGTTCTTC
15,TRBV9,TRBJ2-7,-,-,CASSVVGGSSYEQYF,TGTGCCAGCAGCGTAGTCGGTGGGAGCTCCTACGAGCAGTACTTC
15,TRBV7-6,TRBJ2-1,-,-,CASSLGASSYNEQFF,TGTGCCAGCAGCTTGGGGGCCTCCTCCTACAATGAGCAGTTCTTC
19,TRBV19,TRBJ2-6,-,-,CASSIPTQAAYSGANVLTF,TGTGCCAGTAGTATACCGACCCAGGCAGCCTACTCTGGGGCCAACGTCCTGACTTTC
14,TRBV7-6,TRBJ2-5,-,once,CASSSRQYQETQYF,TGTGCCAGCAGCTCCCGACAATACCAAGAGACCCAGTACTTC
15,TRBV27,TRBJ2-1,-,-,CASSLGLGRLDEQFF,TGTGCCAGCAGTCTCGGGTTGGGACGTTTGGATGAGCAGTTCTTC
16,TRBV27,TRBJ2-2,TRBD1,-,CASLGDEGANTGELFF,TGTGCCAGCCTTGGGGACGAGGGGGCTAACACCGGGGAGCTGTTTTTT
13,TRBV18,TRBJ2-7,-,-,CASSPIGSYEQYF,TGTGCCAGCTCCCCAATCGGTTCCTACGAGCAGTACTTC
16,TRBV5-1,TRBJ2-3,TRBD1,-,CASSWDRELETDTQYF,TGCGCCAGCAGCTGGGACAGAGAACTAGAGACAGATACGCAGTATTTT
16,TRBV7-9,TRBJ2-2,-,-,CASSSPIARNTGELFF,TGTGCCAGCAGCTCCCCCATAGCGAGGAACACCGGGGAGCTGTTTTTT
14,TRBV7-9,TRBJ1-1,-,-,CASTQPGAVTEAFF,TGTGCCAGCACCCAACCGGGGGCTGTCACTGAAGCTTTCTTT
16,TRBV28,TRBJ1-5,TRBD1,-,CASSFRWTGEGQPQHF,TGTGCCAGCTCCTTTAGGTGGACAGGGGAGGGGCAGCCCCAGCATTTT
16,TRBV12-5,TRBJ2-7,TRBD2,-,CASGLAVAGGSYEQYF,TGTGCTAGTGGTTTGGCCGTAGCGGGAGGGAGTTACGAGCAGTACTTC
14,TRBV5-8,TRBJ2-1,-,-,CATRLSSSYNEQFF,TGTGCCACTCGGTTATCCAGCTCCTACAATGAGCAGTTCTTC
14,TRBV7-8,TRBJ1-5,TRBD1,-,CASSAPGGNQPQHF,TGTGCCAGCAGCGCCCCAGGGGGGAATCAGCCCCAGCATTTT
15,TRBV11-1,TRBJ2-7,-,-,CASSLAGGHLDEQYF,TGTGCCAGCAGCTTAGCCGGGGGCCATTTGGACGAGCAGTACTTC
16,TRBV6-6,TRBJ1-2,-,-,CASSPQRSGSYYGYTF,TGTGCCAGCAGTCCCCAAAGATCAGGCTCCTACTATGGCTACACCTTC
14,TRBV9,TRBJ2-2,-,-,CASSQTTKGGELFF,TGTGCCAGCAGCCAGACAACAAAAGGGGGGGAGCTGTTTTTT
12,TRBV14,TRBJ2-7,-,once,CASSDSSYEQYF,TGTGCCAGCAGCGACAGCTCCTACGAGCAGTACTTC
14,TRBV19,TRBJ2-7,-,-,CASSMRGTAYEQYF,TGTGCCAGTAGTATGCGCGGGACAGCCTACGAGCAGTACTTC
14,TRBV19,TRBJ1-2,-,-,CASSTAHRGYGYTF,TGTGCCAGTAGTACCGCCCATCGGGGCTATGGCTACACCTTC
17,TRBV18,TRBJ2-1,-,-,CASSPPPGGGLYNEQFF,TGTGCCAGCTCACCACCACCCGGCGGGGGCCTTTACAATGAGCAGTTCTTC
15,TRBV7-6,TRBJ2-3,TRBD2,-,CASSLAGVGPDTQYF,TGTGCCAGCAGCTTGGCGGGAGTTGGGCCGGATACGCAGTATTTT
13,TRBV28,TRBJ2-1,-,-,CASSLFVGNEQFF,TGTGCCAGCAGTTTGTTTGTGGGCAATGAGCAGTTCTTC
15,TRBV6-5,TRBJ1-5,-,-,CASSPYREFGPPQHF,TGTGCCAGCAGTCCGTACAGGGAATTTGGACCGCCCCAGCATTTT
15,TRBV19,TRBJ2-5,-,-,CASSIFGGLQETQYF,TGTGCCAGTAGTATATTCGGTGGACTCCAAGAGACCCAGTACTTC
15,TRBV19,TRBJ2-7,-,-,CASSISGISSYEQYF,TGTGCCAGTAGTATTTCAGGGATAAGCTCCTACGAGCAGTACTTC
16,TRBV4-3,TRBJ1-3,-,-,CASSQEGADSGNTIYF,TGCGCCAGCAGCCAAGAGGGGGCCGACTCTGGAAACACCATATATTTT
13,TRBV7-9,TRBJ2-3,-,few,CASANPSTDTQYF,TGTGCCAGCGCTAACCCGAGCACAGATACGCAGTATTTT
17,TRBV27,TRBJ2-2,TRBD2,once,CASSLYWLAGKTGELFF,TGTGCCAGCAGTTTATATTGGCTAGCGGGAAAGACCGGGGAGCTGTTTTTT
14,TRBV28,TRBJ2-5,-,-,CASTLSRTQETQYF,TGTGCCAGCACCCTATCCCGGACACAAGAGACCCAGTACTTC
13,TRBV27,TRBJ2-7,-,-,CASSLEWGNEQYF,TGTGCCAGCAGTTTGGAGTGGGGGAACGAGCAGTACTTC
12,TRBV27,TRBJ2-3,-,-,CASSFRGDTQYF,TGTGCCAGCAGTTTTAGGGGGGATACGCAGTATTTT
12,TRBV27,TRBJ2-2,-,-,CASTSNTGELFF,TGTGCCAGCACCTCGAACACCGGGGAGCTGTTTTTT
17,TRBV7-9,TRBJ2-4,-,-,CASSLVIAGLAKNIQYF,TGTGCCAGCAGCTTAGTAATTGCGGGATTGGCCAAAAACATTCAGTACTTC
20,TRBV19,TRBJ1-1,TRBD1,few,CASRATLTGTGEELGTEAFF,TGTGCCAGTAGAGCAACATTAACCGGGACAGGGGAGGAGTTGGGCACTGAAGCTTTCTTT
14,TRBV7-9,TRBJ2-7,-,-,CASSPVGSSYEQYF,TGTGCCAGCAGCCCCGTAGGGAGCTCCTACGAGCAGTACTTC